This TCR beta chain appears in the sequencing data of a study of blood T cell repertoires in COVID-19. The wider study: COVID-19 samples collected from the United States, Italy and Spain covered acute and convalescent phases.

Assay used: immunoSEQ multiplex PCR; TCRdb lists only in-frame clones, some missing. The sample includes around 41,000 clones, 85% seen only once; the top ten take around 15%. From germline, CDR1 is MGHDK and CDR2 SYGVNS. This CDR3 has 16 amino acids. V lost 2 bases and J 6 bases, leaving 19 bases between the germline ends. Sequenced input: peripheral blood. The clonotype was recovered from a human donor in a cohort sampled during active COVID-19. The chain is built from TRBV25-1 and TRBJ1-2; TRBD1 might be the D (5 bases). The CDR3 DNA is TGTGCCAGCAGTGAACATGGTGGGCAGGGAAGAAATGGCTACACCTTC. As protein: CASSEHGGQGRNGYTF.